This is a list of T cell receptor beta chains from one sample in a study of CD8+ T cells in alopecia areata. The protocol was immunoSEQ multiplex PCR, while the TCRdb copy is restricted to in-frame clones and leaves out a portion. The sample lists approximately 200,000 clones; 45% to 65% were seen once. The source material was CD4+ T cells sorted from blood, sampled at week 4, from a patient treated with tofacitinib. The receptors shown here come from a human donor with alopecia areata. CDR3s include the opening cysteine and the closing phenylalanine or tryptophan. D genes are given only for firm matches. A row's size may be missing; if present it is once, few, many or a size class.

j_gene,d_gene,v_gene,abundance,CDR3nt,CDR3aa
TRBJ1-5,.,TRBV4-3,.,TGCGCCAGCAGCCGCCCGGACGGCATCAGGAGGCCCCAGCATTTT,CASSRPDGIRRPQHF
TRBJ1-4,.,TRBV30,few,TGTGCCTGGAGTGTACAAGATGGATCAAAACTGTTTTTT,CAWSVQDGSKLFF
TRBJ2-5,TRBD2,TRBV9,.,TGTGCCAGCAGCCCTAGGACTAGCGGGGAAGAGACCCAGTACTTC,CASSPRTSGEETQYF
TRBJ1-4,.,TRBV5-6,.,TGTGCCAGCAGCTTTAGTATCGAAAAACTGTTTTTT,CASSFSIEKLFF
TRBJ1-6,.,TRBV27,.,TGTGCCAGCAGGTCCGTACAGCTCTATAATTCACCCCTCCACTTT,CASRSVQLYNSPLHF
TRBJ1-6,TRBD1,TRBV30,.,TGTGCCTGGAGACTGGGACAGGGGCCCAATTCACCCCTCCACTTT,CAWRLGQGPNSPLHF
TRBJ2-3,TRBD1,TRBV30,.,TGTGCCTGGAGTGCCCGTCCGGGACAGGGGATTTCAGATACGCAGTATTTT,CAWSARPGQGISDTQYF
TRBJ2-4,.,TRBV4-1,few,TGCGCCAGCAGCCAAGTCGTGACATGGAGTCTAGCCAAAAACATTCAGTACTTC,CASSQVVTWSLAKNIQYF
TRBJ1-1,TRBD1,TRBV29-1,once,TGCAGCGTTGTAGGGGGCTACAAGGGCCCCAACACTGAAGCTTTCTTT,CSVVGGYKGPNTEAFF
TRBJ1-1,.,TRBV4-3,few,TGCGCCAGCAGCCAAGACCGGGACGTTGAAGCTTTCTTT,CASSQDRDVEAFF
TRBJ1-1,TRBD1,TRBV19,many,TGTGCCAGTAGGGACAGGGAGAACACTGAAGCTTTCTTT,CASRDRENTEAFF
TRBJ1-4,.,TRBV19,few,TGTGCCAGTACCGGATGGGAGACAAAAACTAATGAAAAACTGTTTTTT,CASTGWETKTNEKLFF
TRBJ2-6,.,TRBV5-4,.,TGTGCCAGCAGCCCGACCAGGACCTCTGGGGCCAACGTCCTGACTTTC,CASSPTRTSGANVLTF
TRBJ2-7,TRBD1,TRBV29-1,.,TGCAGCGTTACGGGACAGAACTACGAGCAGTACTTC,CSVTGQNYEQYF
TRBJ1-1,.,TRBV14,.,TGTGCCAGCAGCCAAGTAAGGGGGTCTGAAGCTTTCTTT,CASSQVRGSEAFF
TRBJ2-5,TRBD2,TRBV27,.,TGTGCCAGCACTTCCGGGGAGGGTCAGTGGGAGACCCAGTACTTC,CASTSGEGQWETQYF
TRBJ2-7,.,TRBV29-1,.,TGCAGCGTTGGACAGGCCTCCTACGAGCAGTACTTC,CSVGQASYEQYF
TRBJ2-5,.,TRBV27,once,TGTGCCAGCAGTTTATCCCCCATCCAAGAGACCCAGTACTTC,CASSLSPIQETQYF
TRBJ1-6,.,TRBV5-1,.,TGCGCCAGCAGCTCCATTTCCCCAGGGGATTCACCCCTCCACTTT,CASSSISPGDSPLHF
TRBJ2-5,.,TRBV5-6,few,TGTGCCAGCAGCTTGGCAGGGGGGCTCCAAGAGACCCAGTACTTC,CASSLAGGLQETQYF
TRBJ2-7,TRBD1,TRBV5-1,.,TGCGCCAGCAGCTTAGGTCAGGGGGCCTACGAGCAGTACTTC,CASSLGQGAYEQYF
TRBJ2-5,TRBD2,TRBV29-1,.,TGCAGCGTTGACGCCAGCGGGGGTGGAGAGACCCAGTACTTC,CSVDASGGGETQYF
TRBJ2-1,.,TRBV5-4,.,TGTGCCAGCAGCCAGATTGGGGCCTACAATGAGCAGTTCTTC,CASSQIGAYNEQFF
TRBJ2-1,TRBD1,TRBV10-3,few,TGTGCCATCAACCGGGACAGGACTTACAATGAGCAGTTCTTC,CAINRDRTYNEQFF
TRBJ1-1,.,TRBV13,few,TGTGCCAGCAGCCCACTGGGGGAAGGCGGCACTGAAGCTTTCTTT,CASSPLGEGGTEAFF
TRBJ2-2,TRBD2,TRBV19,.,TGTGCCAGCCGGACTAGCGGGGGCACCGGGGAGCTGTTTTTT,CASRTSGGTGELFF
TRBJ2-2,.,TRBV29-1,few,TGCAGCGCCGACAGGAGTGGGGAGCTGTTTTTT,CSADRSGELFF
TRBJ1-2,TRBD1,TRBV5-1,few,TGCGCCAGCAGCGCTGGACAGGGGAACTATGGCTACACCTTC,CASSAGQGNYGYTF
TRBJ2-1,TRBD1,TRBV18,few,TGTGCCAGCTCACCCCCTTCCAGGGGGCTAGTGAATGAGCAGTTCTTC,CASSPPSRGLVNEQFF
TRBJ1-1,.,TRBV29-1,.,TGCAGCGTTATAAGACAGATGTGGCCTGAAGCTTTCTTT,CSVIRQMWPEAFF
TRBJ1-1,TRBD1,TRBV30,.,TGTGCCAAGTCGACAGGGGATCGGCGTGTGACTGAAGCTTTCTTT,CAKSTGDRRVTEAFF
TRBJ2-7,.,TRBV18,few,TGTGCCAGCTCAGCTACCAACCCGGACGAGCAGTACTTC,CASSATNPDEQYF
TRBJ2-6,TRBD1,TRBV30,.,TGTGCCTGGGTTACAGGGGGCGTAAGTGGGGCCAACGTCCTGACTTTC,CAWVTGGVSGANVLTF
TRBJ1-1,TRBD1,TRBV30,.,TGTGCCTGGACTAGGGGGCGGAACACTGAAGCTTTCTTT,CAWTRGRNTEAFF
TRBJ2-5,.,TRBV28,.,TGTGCCAGCAGTTTATACGGGGGAGAGACCCAGTACTTC,CASSLYGGETQYF
TRBJ1-1,.,TRBV27,.,TGTGCCAGCAGTTTATCGGGGCGGTCTGAAGCTTTCTTT,CASSLSGRSEAFF
TRBJ2-1,TRBD2,TRBV5-6,few,TGTGCCAGCATCAGAAATCGCGCGGGAGCCTACAATGAGCAGTTCTTC,CASIRNRAGAYNEQFF
TRBJ2-5,.,TRBV27,once,TGTGCCAGCAGTATTTGGACAGCCCGAGGAGAGACCCAGTACTTC,CASSIWTARGETQYF
TRBJ1-2,.,TRBV7-9,once,TGTGCCAGCAGCTTAGAGGGGGGAAGCTATGGCTACACCTTC,CASSLEGGSYGYTF
TRBJ1-5,TRBD1,TRBV7-2,few,TGTGCCAGCAGCCGGTCTACAGGGGACGGCAATCAGCCCCAGCATTTT,CASSRSTGDGNQPQHF